This entry describes one T cell receptor (beta chain). What it binds is not known. Sequenced by immunoSEQ multiplex PCR; TCRdb stores in-frame clones only, minus some. The sample holds about 1.5 million clones, 95% to 99% seen once. The CDR3 has 13 amino acids. The V segment lost 6 bases and the J segment 7 bases; nucleotides outside the gene matches: 9. Looked up from germline, CDR1 is MNHNY and CDR2 is SVGAGI (reference sequence). The investigators split CD4+ cells into a CD45RA+ naive subset and a CD45RA-negative memory subset. The entry originates in a study of shared clonotypes between healthy human individuals. Study summary: The people who gave samples were a couple of women and a few men aged 18 to 49. Findings and caveats of the study: Memory subsets generally showed smaller estimated richness than naive subsets did.

The source is a man aged 25-45 years in good health. This chain uses TRBV6-6 with TRBJ2-7, with 7 bases matching TRBD1. Sequenced sample: naive CD4+ T cells sorted from blood. Subset indicated: CD45RA+ positively selected. The CDR3 DNA follows: TGTGCCAGCAGCGGGACAGTGGTAGTAGAGCAGTACTTC. This encodes CASSGTVVVEQYF.